The 2 T cell receptor beta chains given below trace back to one sample, sequenced in a study of control samples from healthy donors and cancer patients. TCRdb keeps only in-frame clones here, not all; method: immunoSEQ multiplex PCR. The profile covers just over 90,000 clones, with approximately 90% appearing a single time and around 1.3% taken by the ten largest. The sequenced sample consisted of blood. The receptors shown here come from a woman in her forties or fifties in good health.

In its sample, this clone was seen a few times. This rearrangement joins TRBV7-9 to TRBJ1-1; 8 bases align to TRBD1. The J segment lost 10 bases and the V segment lost 3 bases, leaving 4 bases of the junction unmatched. CDR3 size: 12 residues. Germline assignment: CDR1 SEHNR and CDR2 FQNEAQ (reference sequence). Here the CDR3 reads CASSFQGAVAFF. The DNA of the CDR3 is TGTGCCAGCAGCTTCCAGGGGGCTGTAGCTTTCTTT.

This chain uses TRBV6-1 with TRBJ2-4, with TRBD1 identical over 9 bases. The CDR3 extends over 13 amino acids. Germline CDR1 and CDR2: MNHNS and SASEGT. V was clipped by 1 base and J by 16 bases; unmatched bases: 8. CDR3 DNA: TGTGCCAGCAGTGAAGGAGGACAGGGGAGTTGCTACTTC. Protein: CASSEGGQGSCYF.